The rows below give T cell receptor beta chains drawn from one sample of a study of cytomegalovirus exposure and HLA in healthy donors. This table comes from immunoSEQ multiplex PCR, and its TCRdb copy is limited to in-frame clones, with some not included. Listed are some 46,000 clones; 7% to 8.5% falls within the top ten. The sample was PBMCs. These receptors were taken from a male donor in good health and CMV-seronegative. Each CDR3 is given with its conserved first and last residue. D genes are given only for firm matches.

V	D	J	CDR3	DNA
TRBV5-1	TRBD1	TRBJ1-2	CATSPDRGLLGSLGYTF	TGCGCCACCAGTCCCGACAGGGGGCTATTGGGATCCCTTGGCTACACCTTC
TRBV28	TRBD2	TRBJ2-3	CAISGVAGRTDTQYF	TGTGCCATCTCTGGCGTAGCGGGACGCACAGATACGCAGTATTTT
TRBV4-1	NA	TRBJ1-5	CASRSGASQDQPQHF	TGCGCCAGCAGATCGGGAGCCAGCCAAGATCAGCCCCAGCATTTT
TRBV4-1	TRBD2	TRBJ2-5	CASSQGGSSGVETQYF	TGCGCCAGCAGCCAAGGGGGGTCTAGCGGGGTAGAGACCCAGTACTTC
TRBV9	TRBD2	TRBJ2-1	CASSGVAGTYNEQFF	TGTGCCAGCAGCGGCGTAGCGGGGACCTACAATGAGCAGTTCTTC
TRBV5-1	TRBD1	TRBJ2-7	CASSLGQGANYEQYF	TGCGCCAGCAGCTTGGGACAGGGGGCAAACTACGAGCAGTACTTC
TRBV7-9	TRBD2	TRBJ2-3	CASSLSAGGVQYF	TGTGCCAGCAGCTTAAGCGCGGGAGGGGTGCAGTATTTT
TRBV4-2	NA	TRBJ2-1	CASSLLEGNEQFF	TGTGCCAGCAGCCTCCTAGAAGGAAATGAGCAGTTCTTC
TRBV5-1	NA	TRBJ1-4	CASSLAAGREEKLFF	TGCGCCAGCAGCTTGGCCGCGGGGCGAGAGGAAAAACTGTTTTTT
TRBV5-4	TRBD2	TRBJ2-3	CASSLVIASGSTDTQYF	TGTGCCAGCAGCTTGGTAATCGCTAGCGGTAGCACAGATACGCAGTATTTT
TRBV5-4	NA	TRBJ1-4	CASSSVGSEKLFF	TGTGCCAGCAGCTCGGTTGGTTCCGAAAAACTGTTTTTT
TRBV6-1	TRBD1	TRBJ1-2	CASSETGDGYTF	TGTGCCAGCAGTGAAACAGGGGATGGCTACACCTTC
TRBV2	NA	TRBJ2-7	CAGAGRMSYEQYF	TGTGCCGGCGCGGGTCGAATGTCCTACGAGCAGTACTTC
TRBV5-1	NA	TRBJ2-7	CASSRIQGGEQYF	TGCGCCAGCAGCCGCATTCAGGGGGGAGAGCAGTACTTC
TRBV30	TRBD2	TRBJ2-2	CAWSQGQKGLAGRNTGELFF	TGTGCCTGGAGCCAGGGGCAGAAGGGACTAGCGGGAAGGAACACCGGGGAGCTGTTTTTT
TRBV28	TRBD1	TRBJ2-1	CASGDRGNEQFF	TGTGCCAGCGGGGACAGGGGAAATGAGCAGTTCTTC
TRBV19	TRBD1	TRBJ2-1	CASSKTGTGYNEQFF	TGTGCCAGTAGTAAGACGGGGACAGGCTACAATGAGCAGTTCTTC
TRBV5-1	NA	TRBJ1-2	CASSLEAGDGYTF	TGCGCCAGCAGCTTGGAGGCAGGGGATGGCTACACCTTC
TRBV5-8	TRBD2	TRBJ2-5	CASSLYLPWAASGEETQYF	TGTGCCAGCAGCTTGTACCTCCCGTGGGCGGCTAGCGGGGAAGAGACCCAGTACTTC
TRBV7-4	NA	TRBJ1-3	CASSLRPCKNSGNTIYF	TGTGCCAGCAGCTTGCGGCCCTGTAAGAACTCTGGAAACACCATATATTTT
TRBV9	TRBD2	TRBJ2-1	CASSVGLTGSGGYNEQFF	TGTGCCAGCAGCGTAGGATTGACGGGTAGCGGGGGTTACAATGAGCAGTTCTTC
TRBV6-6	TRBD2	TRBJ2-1	CASSFGTINNEQFF	TGTGCCAGCAGTTTCGGGACTATAAACAATGAGCAGTTCTTC
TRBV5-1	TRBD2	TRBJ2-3	CASSYGLAVSTDTQYF	TGCGCCAGCAGCTACGGACTAGCGGTTAGCACAGATACGCAGTATTTT
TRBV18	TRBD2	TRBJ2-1	CASSLSTSGRRHEQFF	TGTGCCAGCTCACTTTCGACTAGCGGGAGAAGGCATGAGCAGTTCTTC
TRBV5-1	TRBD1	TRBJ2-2	CASSYSGTGLTGELFF	TGCGCCAGCAGCTACTCCGGGACAGGGCTCACCGGGGAGCTGTTTTTT
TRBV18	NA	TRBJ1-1	CASSPPGGGGTEAFF	TGTGCCAGCTCACCCCCGGGGGGGGGAGGCACTGAAGCTTTCTTT
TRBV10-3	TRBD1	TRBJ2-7	CAISPQGAGYEQYF	TGTGCCATCAGCCCACAGGGGGCTGGCTACGAGCAGTACTTC
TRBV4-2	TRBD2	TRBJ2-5	CASSRSGLAAEETQYF	TGTGCCAGCAGCCGATCGGGACTAGCGGCGGAGGAGACCCAGTACTTC
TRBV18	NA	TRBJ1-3	CASSTGSGNTIYF	TGTGCCAGCTCAACGGGCTCTGGAAACACCATATATTTT
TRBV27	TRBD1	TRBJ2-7	CASSLGQNYEQYF	TGTGCCAGCAGTTTGGGACAGAATTACGAGCAGTACTTC
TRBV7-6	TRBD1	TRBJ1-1	CASSLSGGFVAFF	TGTGCCAGCAGCTTATCAGGGGGCTTTGTGGCTTTCTTT
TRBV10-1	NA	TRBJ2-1	CASNRGGNEQFF	TGCGCCAGTAACAGGGGAGGCAATGAGCAGTTCTTC
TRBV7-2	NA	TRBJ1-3	CASSFGGGNTIYF	TGTGCCAGCAGCTTCGGGGGGGGAAACACCATATATTTT
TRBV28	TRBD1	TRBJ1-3	CASSWATGGRGNTIYF	TGTGCCAGCAGTTGGGCAACAGGGGGCCGAGGAAACACCATATATTTT
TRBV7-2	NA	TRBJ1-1	CASSLAAGVMNTEAFF	TGTGCCAGCAGCTTAGCCGCGGGAGTCATGAACACTGAAGCTTTCTTT
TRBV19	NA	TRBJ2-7	CASSDQSGSPYEQYF	TGTGCCAGTAGTGATCAAAGCGGGTCTCCCTACGAGCAGTACTTC
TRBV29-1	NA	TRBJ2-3	CSVEPEGRADTQYF	TGCAGCGTTGAACCGGAGGGCCGGGCAGATACGCAGTATTTT
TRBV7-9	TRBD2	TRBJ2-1	CASSLVASGTDNEQFF	TGTGCCAGCAGCTTAGTGGCTAGCGGGACTGACAATGAGCAGTTCTTC
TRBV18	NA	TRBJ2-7	CASSPLTGPSYEQYF	TGTGCCAGCTCACCACTCACAGGACCCTCCTACGAGCAGTACTTC
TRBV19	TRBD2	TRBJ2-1	CASSGLGGDEQFF	TGTGCCAGTAGTGGGCTCGGGGGGGATGAGCAGTTCTTC
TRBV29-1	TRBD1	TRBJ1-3	CSVETGGNSGNTIYF	TGCAGCGTTGAAACAGGGGGCAACTCTGGAAACACCATATATTTT
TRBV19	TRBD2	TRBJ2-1	CASSISGRTYNEQFF	TGTGCCAGTAGTATAAGCGGGAGAACCTACAATGAGCAGTTCTTC
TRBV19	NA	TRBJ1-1	CASSELAKRMAFF	TGTGCCAGTAGCGAACTCGCAAAGAGGATGGCTTTCTTT
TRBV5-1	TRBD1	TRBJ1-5	CASSLAGTGDQPQHF	TGCGCCAGCAGCTTAGCCGGGACAGGGGATCAGCCCCAGCATTTT
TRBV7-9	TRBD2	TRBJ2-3	CASSLIPLAGVLYTQYF	TGTGCCAGCAGCTTAATCCCACTAGCGGGAGTGCTATATACGCAGTATTTT
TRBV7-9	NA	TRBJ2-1	CASSRDLIFNEQFF	TGTGCCAGCAGCCGAGACTTAATTTTCAATGAGCAGTTCTTC